The rows below give T cell receptor beta chains drawn from one sample of a study of vaccination and CD4 T cells after COVID-19. A single record per CDR3 protein comes from TCRdb applying MiXCR to the PCR reads. The table lists 25,000 to 30,000 distinct CDR3 sequences, around a third of them singletons, with about 3.3% in the top ten. No antigen has been assigned to these receptors. Specimen: CD4+ T cells from blood, cultured in vitro, collected about 7 months after SARS-CoV-2 vaccination. Receptors originate from a human donor who had recovered from COVID-19. CDR3s include the opening cysteine and the closing phenylalanine or tryptophan. The D gene is left open where the match is weak. Size values are once, few and many counts, or a class for expanded clones, and some rows have none.

v_gene: TRBV30
d_gene: TRBD1
len: 15
j_gene: TRBJ2-7
abundance: medium-sized
CDR3nt: TGTGCCTGGAGAAAGGGACAGGGGGTTTCCTACGAGCAGTACTTC
CDR3aa: CAWRKGQGVSYEQYF

v_gene: TRBV7-8
d_gene: NA
len: 16
j_gene: TRBJ2-5
abundance: NA
CDR3nt: TGTGCCAGCAACTTCCGCACGGGACGGATCCAAGAGACCCAGTACTTC
CDR3aa: CASNFRTGRIQETQYF

v_gene: TRBV5-6
d_gene: NA
len: 13
j_gene: TRBJ2-7
abundance: NA
CDR3nt: TGTGCCAGCAGCCTGGCCCGCCGGAACGAGCAGTACTTC
CDR3aa: CASSLARRNEQYF

v_gene: TRBV5-1
d_gene: TRBD2
len: 18
j_gene: TRBJ2-1
abundance: few
CDR3nt: TGCGCCAGCAGTTTACTAGCGGGAGGGCTGAGCTCCTACAATGAGCAGTTCTTC
CDR3aa: CASSLLAGGLSSYNEQFF

v_gene: TRBV4-1
d_gene: TRBD1
len: 15
j_gene: TRBJ1-3
abundance: few
CDR3nt: TGCGCCAGCAGCCATCAGGGGGCAGGTGGAAACACCATATATTTT
CDR3aa: CASSHQGAGGNTIYF

v_gene: TRBV21-1
d_gene: NA
len: 15
j_gene: TRBJ1-3
abundance: NA
CDR3nt: TGTGCCAGCATATCTGAACAGGGGGCGGAAAACACCATATATTTT
CDR3aa: CASISEQGAENTIYF

v_gene: TRBV7-8
d_gene: NA
len: 13
j_gene: TRBJ1-2
abundance: NA
CDR3nt: TGTGCCAGCAGCTTAGTGGCCTGGGATGGCTACACCTTC
CDR3aa: CASSLVAWDGYTF

v_gene: TRBV7-9
d_gene: TRBD2
len: 16
j_gene: TRBJ2-5
abundance: few
CDR3nt: TGTGCCAGCAGCCCCTTTTTGAGGGAGGGAGAAGAGACCCAGTACTTC
CDR3aa: CASSPFLREGEETQYF

v_gene: TRBV19
d_gene: NA
len: 14
j_gene: TRBJ1-2
abundance: once
CDR3nt: TGTGCCAGTAAATCCCCAGGGACGAACTATGGCTACACCTTC
CDR3aa: CASKSPGTNYGYTF

v_gene: TRBV20-1
d_gene: NA
len: 10
j_gene: TRBJ1-2
abundance: NA
CDR3nt: TGCAGTGCTAGAGGAGGTGGCTACACCTTC
CDR3aa: CSARGGGYTF

v_gene: TRBV7-9
d_gene: NA
len: 15
j_gene: TRBJ1-6
abundance: NA
CDR3nt: TGTGCCAGCGGCCCCCCCGGGGGTCATAATTCACCCCTCCACTTT
CDR3aa: CASGPPGGHNSPLHF

v_gene: TRBV7-2
d_gene: TRBD1
len: 19
j_gene: TRBJ2-7
abundance: NA
CDR3nt: TGTGCCAGCAGCTTCATGACAGGGGGCTTCTCCGGGATGGCCTACGAGCAGTACTTC
CDR3aa: CASSFMTGGFSGMAYEQYF

v_gene: TRBV7-6
d_gene: NA
len: 18
j_gene: TRBJ2-5
abundance: few
CDR3nt: TGTGCCAGCAGCGCCTCAATAGTCGGCGGATATAGTAGAGAGGCCCAGTACTTC
CDR3aa: CASSASIVGGYSREAQYF

v_gene: TRBV15
d_gene: NA
len: 16
j_gene: TRBJ2-2
abundance: NA
CDR3nt: TGTGCCACCAGCAGAGATTTAGGGGGAATCACCGGGGAGCTGTTTTTT
CDR3aa: CATSRDLGGITGELFF

v_gene: TRBV7-9
d_gene: TRBD1
len: 14
j_gene: TRBJ1-4
abundance: NA
CDR3nt: TGTGCCAGCAGCGGGACAGAGCTTAATGAAAAACTGTTTTTT
CDR3aa: CASSGTELNEKLFF

v_gene: TRBV6-1
d_gene: NA
len: 16
j_gene: TRBJ2-1
abundance: NA
CDR3nt: TGTGCCAGCAGACCCGCCCCGGGGGGCTACTACAATGAGCAGTTCTTC
CDR3aa: CASRPAPGGYYNEQFF

v_gene: TRBV6-1
d_gene: TRBD1
len: 11
j_gene: TRBJ1-1
abundance: few
CDR3nt: TGTGCCAGCAGGGGACAGTGGGAAGCTTTCTTT
CDR3aa: CASRGQWEAFF

v_gene: TRBV15
d_gene: TRBD1
len: 18
j_gene: TRBJ2-5
abundance: NA
CDR3nt: TGTGCCACCAGCGAAGAAAGGGATGTTGGGACAGACCAAGAGACCCAGTACTTC
CDR3aa: CATSEERDVGTDQETQYF

v_gene: TRBV11-2
d_gene: TRBD2
len: 14
j_gene: TRBJ2-5
abundance: NA
CDR3nt: TGTGCCAGCAGCTTTGCGGGAGGGATAGAGACCCAGTACTTC
CDR3aa: CASSFAGGIETQYF

v_gene: TRBV6-1
d_gene: TRBD1
len: 14
j_gene: TRBJ1-6
abundance: few
CDR3nt: TGTGCCAGCGGAGGGACAGGGTATAATTCACCCCTCCACTTT
CDR3aa: CASGGTGYNSPLHF

v_gene: TRBV12-3/TRBV12-4
d_gene: TRBD1
len: 13
j_gene: TRBJ1-1
abundance: NA
CDR3nt: TGTGCCAGCAGTTTGGGAGGGGGCTCCGAAGCTTTCTTT
CDR3aa: CASSLGGGSEAFF

v_gene: TRBV10-3
d_gene: TRBD1
len: 14
j_gene: TRBJ1-2
abundance: NA
CDR3nt: TGTGCCATCAACGGAAAACAGGGGGCAGGTGGCTACACCTTC
CDR3aa: CAINGKQGAGGYTF

v_gene: TRBV27
d_gene: TRBD2
len: 19
j_gene: TRBJ2-3
abundance: NA
CDR3nt: TGTGCCAGCAGCCCACCCCTCGGACTAGCGGGAGGAGGGACAGATACGCAGTATTTT
CDR3aa: CASSPPLGLAGGGTDTQYF

v_gene: TRBV19
d_gene: TRBD1
len: 14
j_gene: TRBJ1-5
abundance: few
CDR3nt: TGTGCCAGTAGAGGACAGGGGGGCAATCAGCCCCAGCATTTT
CDR3aa: CASRGQGGNQPQHF

v_gene: TRBV6-1
d_gene: NA
len: 13
j_gene: TRBJ1-5
abundance: few
CDR3nt: TGTGCCAGCAGTGACACGTTCAATCAGCCCCAGCATTTT
CDR3aa: CASSDTFNQPQHF

v_gene: TRBV10-1
d_gene: TRBD2
len: 18
j_gene: TRBJ2-1
abundance: NA
CDR3nt: TGCGCCAGCAGTGAGAGACTAGCGGGAGTACCGTCCTACAATGAGCAGTTCTTC
CDR3aa: CASSERLAGVPSYNEQFF

v_gene: TRBV20-1
d_gene: TRBD2
len: 16
j_gene: TRBJ2-3
abundance: few
CDR3nt: TGCAGTGCTAGAGGGGGGACTAGCGGGAGAGCAGATACGCAGTATTTT
CDR3aa: CSARGGTSGRADTQYF

v_gene: TRBV2
d_gene: NA
len: 15
j_gene: TRBJ2-5
abundance: NA
CDR3nt: TGTGCCAGCAAAGGGCGAAGGATCCACCAAGAGACCCAGTACTTC
CDR3aa: CASKGRRIHQETQYF

v_gene: TRBV28
d_gene: NA
len: 14
j_gene: TRBJ1-1
abundance: few
CDR3nt: TGTGCCAGCATCTGGGGGGCAGCCTCGTCTGAAGCTTTCTTT
CDR3aa: CASIWGAASSEAFF

v_gene: TRBV7-9
d_gene: TRBD1
len: 16
j_gene: TRBJ2-2
abundance: medium-sized
CDR3nt: TGTGCCAGCAGCTCATTACCGGGACAGGGGTCCGGGGAGCTGTTTTTT
CDR3aa: CASSSLPGQGSGELFF

v_gene: TRBV15
d_gene: TRBD2
len: 16
j_gene: TRBJ2-1
abundance: few
CDR3nt: TGTGCCACCAGCAGGATAGCGGGAGAAGTAAACAATGAGCAGTTCTTC
CDR3aa: CATSRIAGEVNNEQFF

v_gene: TRBV6-5
d_gene: NA
len: 15
j_gene: TRBJ1-5
abundance: few
CDR3nt: TGTGCCAGCAGTTACTCGAGGACAGCGACGCAGCCCCAGCATTTT
CDR3aa: CASSYSRTATQPQHF

v_gene: TRBV18
d_gene: NA
len: 14
j_gene: TRBJ2-3
abundance: NA
CDR3nt: TGTGCCAGCTCACCACAGGGGAGCACAGATACGCAGTATTTT
CDR3aa: CASSPQGSTDTQYF

v_gene: TRBV7-2
d_gene: NA
len: 14
j_gene: TRBJ1-6
abundance: few
CDR3nt: TGTGCCAGCAGCTTATCCAGGGAGAATTCACCCCTCCACTTT
CDR3aa: CASSLSRENSPLHF

v_gene: TRBV7-3
d_gene: TRBD2
len: 14
j_gene: TRBJ2-7
abundance: NA
CDR3nt: TGTGCCAGCAGCCTACTAGCGGAACTTGGGGAGCAGTACTTC
CDR3aa: CASSLLAELGEQYF

v_gene: TRBV28
d_gene: NA
len: 14
j_gene: TRBJ2-2
abundance: NA
CDR3nt: TGTGCCAGCAGTTTTAGTTTGGGGGCCGGGGAGCTGTTTTTT
CDR3aa: CASSFSLGAGELFF

v_gene: TRBV7-3
d_gene: TRBD1
len: 19
j_gene: TRBJ2-3
abundance: NA
CDR3nt: TGTGCCAGCAGCCTACAGGGGAATAGGGACCTCCCTAGCACAGATACGCAGTATTTT
CDR3aa: CASSLQGNRDLPSTDTQYF

v_gene: TRBV15
d_gene: TRBD2
len: 16
j_gene: TRBJ2-1
abundance: few
CDR3nt: TGTGCCACCAGCAGAGCCACTAGCGCGCGCTACAATGAGCAGTTCTTC
CDR3aa: CATSRATSARYNEQFF

v_gene: TRBV19
d_gene: NA
len: 15
j_gene: TRBJ2-3
abundance: few
CDR3nt: TGTGCCAGTACCCCGTGGGCAGGGTCAACAGATACGCAGTATTTT
CDR3aa: CASTPWAGSTDTQYF

v_gene: TRBV4-1
d_gene: NA
len: 15
j_gene: TRBJ1-2
abundance: NA
CDR3nt: TGCGCCAGCAGCCAAGAAGGAGGGCCGGTCTATGGCTACACCTTC
CDR3aa: CASSQEGGPVYGYTF

v_gene: TRBV20-1
d_gene: TRBD2
len: 15
j_gene: TRBJ2-7
abundance: NA
CDR3nt: TGCAGTGCTAGAGCCGGGAGGCTTCTCTCCTACGAGCAGTACTTC
CDR3aa: CSARAGRLLSYEQYF

v_gene: TRBV20-1
d_gene: TRBD2
len: 17
j_gene: TRBJ2-3
abundance: few
CDR3nt: TGCAGTGCTAGAGGGACTAGCGGGAGTTGGAGGACAGATACGCAGTATTTT
CDR3aa: CSARGTSGSWRTDTQYF

v_gene: TRBV15
d_gene: NA
len: 15
j_gene: TRBJ2-7
abundance: few
CDR3nt: TGTGCCACCAGCAGAGGACGGGAGAACTTCTACGAGCAGTACTTC
CDR3aa: CATSRGRENFYEQYF

v_gene: TRBV28
d_gene: NA
len: 11
j_gene: TRBJ2-7
abundance: once
CDR3nt: TGTGCCAGCAGAGCTGGGGACGAGCAGTACTTC
CDR3aa: CASRAGDEQYF

v_gene: TRBV7-9
d_gene: NA
len: 12
j_gene: TRBJ2-5
abundance: NA
CDR3nt: TGTGCCAGCAGCTTAGGGGCAGAGACCCAGTACTTC
CDR3aa: CASSLGAETQYF

v_gene: TRBV27
d_gene: NA
len: 13
j_gene: TRBJ1-6
abundance: NA
CDR3nt: TGTGCCAGCAAAACTCTGGGTGTCTCACCCCTCCACTTT
CDR3aa: CASKTLGVSPLHF

v_gene: TRBV7-6
d_gene: TRBD1
len: 16
j_gene: TRBJ1-2
abundance: few
CDR3nt: TGTGCCAGCAGCTGGACAGGGTCCCTCCAAGACTATGGCTACACCTTC
CDR3aa: CASSWTGSLQDYGYTF

v_gene: TRBV5-4
d_gene: TRBD2
len: 14
j_gene: TRBJ2-7
abundance: NA
CDR3nt: TGTGCCAGCAGCCGGACTAGCGCAGACTCCGAGCAGTACTTC
CDR3aa: CASSRTSADSEQYF

v_gene: TRBV30
d_gene: NA
len: 13
j_gene: TRBJ2-3
abundance: NA
CDR3nt: TGTGCCTGGAGCCCGTACTACACAGATACGCAGTATTTT
CDR3aa: CAWSPYYTDTQYF

v_gene: TRBV6-1
d_gene: NA
len: 14
j_gene: TRBJ1-5
abundance: medium-sized
CDR3nt: TGTGCCAGTACTTCATCGGGGAACAATCAGCCCCAGCATTTT
CDR3aa: CASTSSGNNQPQHF

v_gene: TRBV28
d_gene: NA
len: 17
j_gene: TRBJ1-5
abundance: NA
CDR3nt: TGTGCCAGCAGTTTGCCCCCTGTATTCGGGCGATGGCAGCCCCAGCATTTT
CDR3aa: CASSLPPVFGRWQPQHF